This is a list of T cell receptor beta chains from one sample in a study of CD8+ T cells in alopecia areata. Repertoires were generated with immunoSEQ multiplex PCR, while TCRdb's copy carries only in-frame clones and drops some. In the table there are fewer than 150,000 clones, about two fifths of which are singletons. Specimen: CD4+ T cells sorted from blood. The origin of the receptors is a human donor with alopecia areata. The CDR3 runs from the conserved cysteine through the conserved F or W. The order of the fields is J gene, clone size, D gene, V gene, CDR3 protein, CDR3 DNA. D genes are given only for firm matches. Clone sizes are given selectively: once, few, many, or a class where the clone is expanded.

>TRBJ2-7|few|-|TRBV30
CAWKRTYEQYF
TGTGCCTGGAAACGTACCTACGAGCAGTACTTC
>TRBJ2-1|-|-|TRBV6-5
CASSYSPQFNYNEQFF
TGTGCCAGCAGTTACTCTCCCCAATTCAACTACAATGAGCAGTTCTTC
>TRBJ2-3|few|TRBD2|TRBV19
CASSRLAQPSTDTQYF
TGTGCCAGTTCGAGACTAGCGCAACCTAGCACAGATACGCAGTATTTT
>TRBJ2-7|-|TRBD2|TRBV29-1
CSVGGLAGSYEQYF
TGCAGCGTGGGGGGACTAGCGGGATCCTACGAGCAGTACTTC
>TRBJ2-5|-|-|TRBV9
CASSMGPSQETQYF
TGTGCCAGCAGCATGGGACCGAGCCAAGAGACCCAGTACTTC
>TRBJ2-7|-|-|TRBV10-3
CAISGGAPTGTYEQYF
TGTGCCATCAGTGGGGGGGCTCCGACAGGGACCTACGAGCAGTACTTC
>TRBJ2-2|-|TRBD1|TRBV2
CASRRGQTNTGELFF
TGTGCCAGCAGAAGGGGACAGACGAACACCGGGGAGCTGTTTTTT
>TRBJ2-3|-|-|TRBV7-2
CASSTRTDTQYF
TGTGCCAGCAGCACTCGCACAGATACGCAGTATTTT
>TRBJ1-1|-|-|TRBV4-1
CASSHPVGTEAFF
TGCGCCAGCAGCCACCCGGTGGGCACTGAAGCTTTCTTT
>TRBJ2-1|few|TRBD2|TRBV29-1
CSVASSGSSYNEQFF
TGCAGCGTTGCCAGTAGCGGGAGCTCCTACAATGAGCAGTTCTTC
>TRBJ2-1|-|-|TRBV5-4
CASSFAQPLVAEQFF
TGTGCCAGCAGCTTTGCGCAGCCGTTGGTTGCTGAGCAGTTCTTC
>TRBJ1-2|-|-|TRBV29-1
CSVEGGGRAYGYTF
TGCAGCGTTGAAGGAGGGGGGCGGGCTTATGGCTACACCTTC
>TRBJ2-5|-|TRBD2|TRBV18
CASLAGQQETQYF
TGTGCCAGCTTAGCGGGACAACAAGAGACCCAGTACTTC
>TRBJ2-5|-|-|TRBV5-4
CASSRTESIETQYF
TGTGCCAGCAGCAGGACAGAGAGTATAGAGACCCAGTACTTC
>TRBJ2-3|-|TRBD1|TRBV7-9
CASSLGPGTASTQYF
TGTGCCAGCAGCTTAGGACCCGGGACAGCATCTACGCAGTATTTT
>TRBJ2-5|-|-|TRBV20-1
CSAKLQETQYF
TGCAGTGCTAAACTCCAAGAGACCCAGTACTTC
>TRBJ2-5|-|TRBD1|TRBV13
CASRLRGLETQYF
TGTGCCAGCAGACTTAGGGGGCTGGAGACCCAGTACTTC
>TRBJ2-7|-|TRBD1|TRBV7-9
CASSPGQLYEQYF
TGTGCCAGCAGCCCGGGACAGCTCTACGAGCAGTACTTC
>TRBJ1-6|many|-|TRBV23-1
CASSYGLGSPLHF
TGCGCCAGCAGCTACGGTTTGGGTTCACCCCTCCACTTT
>TRBJ2-1|-|-|TRBV7-3
CASSLARRAYNEQFF
TGTGCCAGCAGCTTGGCTAGAAGGGCCTACAATGAGCAGTTCTTC
>TRBJ2-7|-|TRBD1|TRBV11-2
CASSWPTGQGAREQYF
TGTGCCAGCAGTTGGCCGACGGGACAGGGGGCCCGCGAGCAGTACTTC
>TRBJ2-2|-|-|TRBV7-2
CASSLARNTGELFF
TGTGCCAGCAGCTTAGCGCGGAACACCGGGGAGCTGTTTTTT